Each of the 24 T cell receptor beta chains below was sequenced from the same sample in a study of human T cells and chemical hapten exposure (dated by TCRdb to the early 2020s). The library was generated by RACE. TCRdb lists the instrument as NextSeq 500. TCRdb cleaned the public reads at Q25 with fastp, built clones with MiXCR and kept in-frame beta chains. Each record represents a unique CDR3 protein, reported with the most common genes and DNA among its rows. This sample lists 370,000 or so distinct CDR3 sequences; approximately 4.4% were detected once. The biggest ten clones account for under 2.5% of the sample. The intended sense of this specimen's time point label: patch test 1, 2 weeks after DPC sensitization. In light of the paper, this sample's treatment or condition label describes: therapeutic diphenylcyclopropenone sensitization with weekly scalp DPC. Source: whole blood, taken in connection with sensitization to the hapten diphenylcyclopropenone (DPC). Receptors originate from a woman aged 45-59 years with alopecia areata. Some clones in this sample may be carry-over from other donors' samples.

There are many counts of this clonotype. The J gene is TRBJ2-3, the V gene TRBV3-1; 10 nucleotides align to TRBD2. The CDR3 length is 18 residues. The trim removed 0 bases at V and 0 bases at J, leaving 6 bases unmatched. Germline values: CDR1 LGHDT, CDR2 YNNKEL (reference sequence). CDR3 region: CASSQDRLAGESTDTQYF. The CDR3 nucleotides read TGTGCCAGCAGCCAAGATCGGCTAGCGGGGGAGAGCACAGATACGCAGTATTTT.

This clonotype was counted ten times or more. The chain joins TRBV9 to TRBJ2-1; D remains unclear. This CDR3 is built from 12 residues. Germline values: CDR1 SGDLS, CDR2 YYNGEE. V shed 4 bases and J shed 5 bases, with 7 bases lying between them. The chain's CDR3 is CASSPRDNEQFF. CDR3 nucleotides: TGTGCCAGCAGCCCTCGAGACAATGAGCAGTTCTTC.

This clonotype was counted ten times or more. The rearrangement links TRBV20-1 to TRBJ2-7, with TRBD2 matching over 8 bases. This CDR3 is built from 17 residues. V dropped 3 bases and J dropped 3; count of bases not matched to a gene: 16. The germline V gene has CDR1 DFQATT and CDR2 SNEGSKA (reference sequence). The CDR3 loop reads CSASSGTLLFRDYEQYF. The CDR3, as DNA: TGCAGTGCTAGTAGCGGGACTCTTCTCTTTAGGGACTACGAGCAGTACTTC.

This clonotype was recorded many times. The chain combines TRBV5-1 with TRBJ2-2; the match to TRBD1 covers 8 bases. This CDR3 has 17 residues. J lost 2 bases, V lost 1 base, and 7 bases had no gene match. Germline V gene sequence: CDR1 SGHRS, CDR2 YFSETQ. Here the CDR3 DNA reads TGCGCCAGCAGCTTGCTTCCACAGGGGGTAAACACCGGGGAGCTGTTTTTT. Encoded protein: CASSLLPQGVNTGELFF.

V usage is TRBV12-3 or TRBV12-4 and J usage is TRBJ1-2; D unclear. Trimming took 5 bases from V and 8 from J, leaving 12 bases between them. The CDR3 extends over 12 amino acids. The CDR3 loop is CASSPETRGYTF. CDR3 in DNA: TGTGCCAGCAGTCCGGAGACGCGGGGCTACACCTTC.

Many counts were recorded for this clonotype. The rearrangement joins TRBV10-3 to TRBJ2-1; 8 nucleotides match TRBD2. Germline V gives CDR1 ENHRY, CDR2 SYGVKD. The V gene end was trimmed by 4 bases and the J gene end by 6 bases; junction bases not matched to a gene: 11. The CDR3 spans 16 residues. CDR3 DNA: TGTGCCATCAGTGGAACCTTGACGGGAGGGCCCAATGAGCAGTTCTTC. Translation: CAISGTLTGGPNEQFF.

This clonotype was counted at least ten times. The chain recombines TRBV2 with TRBJ2-4, with no clear D. CDR3 size: 19 residues. V lost 8 bases, J lost 0 bases, and 26 bases lay in between. Germline lookup yields CDR1 SNHLY and CDR2 FYNNEI. In nucleotides, the CDR3 is TGTGCCAGCGCCCTGGATGGCACGAAACTCCTCCTAGCCAAAAACATTCAGTACTTC. Its translation: CASALDGTKLLLAKNIQYF. The whole variable domain, remainder taken from reference TRBV2 and TRBJ2-4, is EPEVTQTPSHQVTQMGQEVILRCVPISNHLYFYWYRQILGQKVEFLVSFYNNEISEKSEIFDDQFSVERPDGSNFTLKIRSTKLEDSAMYFCASALDGTKLLLAKNIQYFGAGTRLSVL.

As for this clonotype: A read error may explain this, as a much larger clone is one base away. J is TRBJ1-1 and V is TRBV30, with a possible D match to TRBD1 (5 bases). This CDR3 has 12 amino acids. In germline, CDR1 is GTSNPN, CDR2 SVGIG (reference sequence). The CDR3 DNA sequence: TGTGCCTGGAGTGTGGGGCTTGGTGAAGCTTTGTTT. This translates into CAWSVGLGEALF.

This clonotype was seen only a few times. The chain combines TRBV20-1 with TRBJ2-3; D gene uncertain. The CDR3 has 12 amino acids. Germline V gene sequence: CDR1 DFQATT, CDR2 SNEGSKA (reference sequence). V lost 2 bases and J 4 bases, leaving 7 bases between the germline ends. The CDR3 DNA reads TGCAGTGCTAGATCTCAAGCAGATACGCAGTATTTT. This encodes CSARSQADTQYF.

There are many counts of this clonotype. This chain links TRBV12-3 or TRBV12-4 with TRBJ2-1; D may be TRBD1 (5 bases). With 7 bases removed from V and 2 bases from J, the gap between germline ends came to 18 bases. The CDR3 sequence is 16 residues long. The CDR3 DNA sequence: TGTGCCAGCACCGTGGGCCAGGGATTCCCCTACAATGAGCAGTTCTTC. Amino acids: CASTVGQGFPYNEQFF.

V usage is TRBV6-5 and J usage is TRBJ2-7, with unresolved D. Looked up from germline, CDR1 is MNHEY and CDR2 is SVGAGI. V gave up 0 bases and J gave up 3 bases, with 6 bases separating them. This CDR3 is 13 amino acids long. CDR3 coding DNA: TGTGCCAGCAGTTACTCGTGGGACTACGAGCAGTACTTC. Its translation: CASSYSWDYEQYF.

In the case of this clonotype: The junction and the germline gene differ at one end; a read error may be behind it. This sequence joins TRBV30 and TRBJ1-2; no clear D. This CDR3 comprises 10 residues. Per germline, CDR1 GTSNPN and CDR2 SVGIG (reference sequence). The CDR3 here is CASQTLEVSF. CDR3 coding DNA: TGTGCCTCACAAACTCTGGAGGTTTCCTTC.

At least ten counts were recorded for this clonotype. The V call is TRBV6-6, the J call TRBJ2-1; 7 bases line up with TRBD1. J lost 4 bases, V lost 3 bases, and 6 bases had no gene match. CDR1 is MNHNY, CDR2 SVGAGI, per germline (reference sequence). CDR3 size: 15 residues. CDR3 sequence (DNA): TGTGCCAGCAGTTATGAGGGGGCCCTATACAATGAGCAGTTCTTC. Protein: CASSYEGALYNEQFF.

This chain links TRBV5-6 with TRBJ1-5; perhaps TRBD1 as D (5 bases). The CDR3 runs to 14 residues. The V gene lost 4 bases and the J gene lost 1 base, with 9 bases spanning the gap. In germline, CDR1 is SGHDT, CDR2 YYEEEE. The DNA for the CDR3 is TGTGCCAGCAGCACCGGGACCAGCAATCAGCCCCAGCATTTT. This sequence encodes CASSTGTSNQPQHF.

In its sample, this clonotype was seen a few times. This rearrangement joins TRBV4-3 to TRBJ2-2; perhaps D is TRBD1 or TRBD2 (6 bases each). The length of the CDR3 is 16 residues. Germline V gene sequence: CDR1 LGHNA, CDR2 YSLEER. V was trimmed by 0 bases and J by 8 bases, leaving 16 bases between them. The CDR3, as DNA: TGCGCCAGCAGCCAAGATCAGAGGGGGGTCAGAGGGGAGCTGTTTTTT. The encoded protein is CASSQDQRGVRGELFF.

This clonotype has at least ten counts. The chain is built from TRBV12-3 or TRBV12-4 and TRBJ1-2; 8 bases are shared with TRBD1. The CDR3 spans 15 residues. The ends lost 4 bases at V and 5 bases at J; junction bases unmatched: 9. CDR3 residues: CASSSGQGFGYGYTF. The CDR3, as DNA: TGTGCCAGCAGTTCCGGACAGGGATTTGGGTATGGCTACACCTTC.

There are many counts of this clonotype. The V call is TRBV20-1, the J call TRBJ1-1, with D unclear. CDR3 length: 11 amino acids. Germline V gene data show CDR1 as DFQATT and CDR2 as SNEGSKA (reference sequence). V was trimmed by 6 bases and J by 5 bases, leaving 10 bases between them. The CDR3 coding sequence is TGCAGTGCCAGTAGAGGGACTGAAGCTTTCTTT. Translated: CSASRGTEAFF.

This clonotype was detected many times. The chain couples TRBV3-1 to TRBJ2-7, with D maybe TRBD2 (5 bases). Per the germline V gene, CDR1 is LGHDT and CDR2 is YNNKEL (reference sequence). The V gene lost 1 base and the J gene lost 2 bases, with 6 bases spanning the gap. This CDR3 has 13 amino acids. The CDR3, as DNA: TGTGCCAGCAGCCAAGTCGGGGCCTACGAGCAGTACTTC. It yields the protein CASSQVGAYEQYF.

There are a few counts of this clonotype. The chain recombines TRBV27 with TRBJ1-1; 7 nucleotides align to TRBD1. The V gene end was trimmed by 5 bases and the J gene end by 5 bases; junction bases not matched to a gene: 5. Germline CDR1 MNHEY, CDR2 SMNVEV (reference sequence). The CDR3 is 13 residues long. The CDR3 loop reads CASSATGRTEAFF. The CDR3 nucleotides are TGTGCCAGCAGTGCGACAGGGAGGACTGAAGCTTTCTTT.

V usage is TRBV5-1 and J usage is TRBJ1-6; D possibly corresponds to TRBD1 (6 bases). The CDR3 runs 14 residues. CDR1 is SGHRS and CDR2 is YFSETQ in the germline V gene. V lost 2 bases and J 9 bases, leaving 12 bases between the germline ends. The CDR3 region is CASSLGQLSSPLHF. In nucleotides, the CDR3 is TGCGCCAGCAGCTTAGGACAGCTAAGTTCACCCCTCCACTTT.

V gene TRBV27 combines with J gene TRBJ2-5; D might be TRBD2 (5 bases). V shed 6 bases and J shed 5 bases, with 19 bases lying between them. Per the germline V gene, CDR1 is MNHEY and CDR2 is SMNVEV (reference sequence). The CDR3 spans 15 residues. The CDR3 DNA is TGTGCCAGCAGCTTAGCTGGGGAGCCAAAGGAGACCCAGTACTTC. This sequence encodes CASSLAGEPKETQYF.

In its sample, this clonotype was seen a few times. The rearrangement links TRBV5-1 to TRBJ1-3; no clear D. V was trimmed by 1 base and J by 0 bases, leaving 11 bases between them. Germline-derived CDR1 and CDR2 are SGHRS and YFSETQ. The CDR3 is 16 residues long. CDR3 DNA: TGCGCCAGCAGCTTGAATAGCCACTACTCTGGAAACACCATATATTTT. Protein: CASSLNSHYSGNTIYF.

This clonotype came up many times. V usage is TRBV20-1 and J usage is TRBJ2-3; 9 bases map to TRBD2. V gave up 3 bases and J gave up 0 bases; unmatched junction bases: 4. Germline CDR1 and CDR2: DFQATT and SNEGSKA (reference sequence). This CDR3 spans 15 amino acids. The CDR3 region is CSASRTSGSTDTQYF. DNA of the CDR3: TGCAGTGCTAGCCGCACTAGCGGGAGCACAGATACGCAGTATTTT.

The chain employs TRBV7-2 and TRBJ1-3; D is ambiguous. V shed 1 base and J shed 0 bases, with 7 bases lying between them. The CDR3 loop spans 15 amino acids. Germline V lookup: CDR1 SGHTA, CDR2 FQGNSA. The CDR3 reads CASSLVATSGNTIYF. In DNA, the CDR3 is TGTGCCAGCAGCTTAGTGGCAACCTCTGGAAACACCATATATTTT.